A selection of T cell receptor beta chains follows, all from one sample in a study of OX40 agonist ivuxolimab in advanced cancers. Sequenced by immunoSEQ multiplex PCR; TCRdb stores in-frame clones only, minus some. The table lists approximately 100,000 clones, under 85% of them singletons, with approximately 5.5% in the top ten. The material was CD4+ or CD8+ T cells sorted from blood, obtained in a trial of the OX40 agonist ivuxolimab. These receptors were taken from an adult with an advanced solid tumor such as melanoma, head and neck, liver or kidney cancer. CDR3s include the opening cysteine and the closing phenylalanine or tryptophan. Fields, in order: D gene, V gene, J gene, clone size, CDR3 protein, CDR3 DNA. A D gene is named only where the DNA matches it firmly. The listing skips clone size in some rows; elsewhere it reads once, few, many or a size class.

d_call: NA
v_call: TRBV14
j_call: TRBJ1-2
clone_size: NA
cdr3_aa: CASRGRSSRDGGYTF
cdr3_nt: TGTGCCAGCCGGGGGAGGTCGTCGCGGGATGGCGGCTACACCTTC

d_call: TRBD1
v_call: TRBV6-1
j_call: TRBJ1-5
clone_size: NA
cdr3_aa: CASSKQGALNQPQHF
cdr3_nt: TGTGCCAGCAGTAAACAGGGGGCGCTGAATCAGCCCCAGCATTTT

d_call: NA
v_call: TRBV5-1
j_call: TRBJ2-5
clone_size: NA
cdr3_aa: CASSLNGQETQYF
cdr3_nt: TGCGCCAGCAGCTTGAACGGGCAAGAGACCCAGTACTTC

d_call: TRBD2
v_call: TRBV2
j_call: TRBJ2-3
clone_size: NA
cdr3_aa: CASSIAGDFTDTQYF
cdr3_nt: TGTGCCAGCAGTATAGCGGGGGATTTCACAGATACGCAGTATTTT

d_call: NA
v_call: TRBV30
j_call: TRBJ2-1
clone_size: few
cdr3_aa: CAWRKEANNEQFF
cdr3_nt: TGTGCCTGGAGGAAGGAAGCGAATAATGAGCAGTTCTTC

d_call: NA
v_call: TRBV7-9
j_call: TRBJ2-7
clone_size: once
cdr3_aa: CASAYSEGTYEQYF
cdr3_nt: TGTGCCAGCGCCTACTCGGAGGGCACCTACGAGCAGTACTTC

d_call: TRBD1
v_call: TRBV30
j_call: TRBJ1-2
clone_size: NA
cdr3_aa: CALKQGMGDNYGYTF
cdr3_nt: TGTGCTCTAAAACAGGGGATGGGGGACAACTATGGCTACACCTTC

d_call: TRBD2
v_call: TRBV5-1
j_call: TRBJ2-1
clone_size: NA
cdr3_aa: CASSPLAGGVEQFF
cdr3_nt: TGCGCCAGCAGTCCGCTAGCGGGAGGAGTTGAGCAGTTCTTC

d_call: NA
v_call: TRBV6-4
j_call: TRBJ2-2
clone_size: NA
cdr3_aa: CASSVTGTGELFF
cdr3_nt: TGTGCCAGCAGTGTTACAGGGACCGGGGAGCTGTTTTTT

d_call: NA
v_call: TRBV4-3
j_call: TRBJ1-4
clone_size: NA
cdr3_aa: CASSLGRRAEEKLFF
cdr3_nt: TGCGCCAGCAGCCTAGGAAGGAGGGCGGAGGAAAAACTGTTTTTT

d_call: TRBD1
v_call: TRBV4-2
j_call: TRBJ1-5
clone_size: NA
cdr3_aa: CASSQDRIGDRGYQPQHF
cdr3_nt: TGTGCCAGCAGCCAAGATAGAATTGGGGACAGGGGATATCAGCCCCAGCATTTT

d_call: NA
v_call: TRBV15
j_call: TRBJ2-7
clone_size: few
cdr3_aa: CATSREWVGSYEQYF
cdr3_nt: TGTGCCACCAGCAGAGAGTGGGTTGGCTCCTACGAGCAGTACTTC

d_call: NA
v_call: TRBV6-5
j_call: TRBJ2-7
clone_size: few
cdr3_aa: CASSYRGDEQYF
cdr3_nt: TGTGCCAGCAGTTACAGGGGAGACGAGCAGTACTTC

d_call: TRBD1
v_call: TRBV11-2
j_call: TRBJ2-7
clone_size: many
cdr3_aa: CASSLDRNYYEQYF
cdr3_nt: TGTGCCAGCAGCTTGGACAGGAATTACTACGAGCAGTACTTC

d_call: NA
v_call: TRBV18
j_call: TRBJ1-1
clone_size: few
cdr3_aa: CASSSDENTEAFF
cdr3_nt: TGTGCCAGCTCTTCGGACGAGAACACTGAAGCTTTCTTT

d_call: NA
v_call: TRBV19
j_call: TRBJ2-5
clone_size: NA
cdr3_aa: CASRSTGEETQYF
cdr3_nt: TGTGCCAGTAGGTCGACAGGAGAAGAGACCCAGTACTTC

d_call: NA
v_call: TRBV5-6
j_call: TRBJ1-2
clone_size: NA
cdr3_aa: CASSYGFVGLTDYGYTF
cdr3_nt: TGTGCCAGCAGCTACGGCTTCGTGGGGCTCACGGACTATGGCTACACCTTC

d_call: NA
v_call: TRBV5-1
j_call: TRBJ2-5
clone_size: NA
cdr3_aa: CASSLGRGWDQETQYF
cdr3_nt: TGCGCCAGCAGCTTGGGGAGGGGTTGGGACCAAGAGACCCAGTACTTC

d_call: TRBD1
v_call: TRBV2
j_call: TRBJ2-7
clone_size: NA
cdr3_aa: CASSFFNSGTGAYEQYF
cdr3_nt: TGTGCCAGCAGTTTTTTCAACTCCGGGACAGGAGCCTACGAGCAGTACTTC

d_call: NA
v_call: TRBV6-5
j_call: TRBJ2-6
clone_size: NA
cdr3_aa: CASHGHSGANVLTF
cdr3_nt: TGTGCCAGCCACGGCCACTCTGGGGCCAACGTCCTGACTTTC

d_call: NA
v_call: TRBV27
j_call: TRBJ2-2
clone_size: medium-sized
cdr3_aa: CASSWDPNTGELFF
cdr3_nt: TGTGCCAGCAGTTGGGACCCGAACACCGGGGAGCTGTTTTTT

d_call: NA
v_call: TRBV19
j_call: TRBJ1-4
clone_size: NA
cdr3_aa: CASSTHRDANEKLFF
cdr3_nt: TGTGCCAGTAGTACGCACAGGGATGCTAATGAAAAACTGTTTTTT

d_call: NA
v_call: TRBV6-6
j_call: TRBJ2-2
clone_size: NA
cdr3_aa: CATTQATGELFF
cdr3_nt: TGTGCCACCACCCAGGCCACCGGGGAGCTGTTTTTT

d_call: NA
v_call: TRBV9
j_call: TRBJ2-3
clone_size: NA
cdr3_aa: CASSARYSTDTQYF
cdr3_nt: TGTGCCAGCAGCGCACGATACAGCACAGATACGCAGTATTTT

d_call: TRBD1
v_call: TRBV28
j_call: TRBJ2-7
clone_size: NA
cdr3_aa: CASRTGTGPYEQYF
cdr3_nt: TGTGCCAGCAGAACCGGGACAGGACCCTACGAGCAGTACTTC

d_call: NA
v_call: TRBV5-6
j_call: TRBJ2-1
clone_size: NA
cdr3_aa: CASSRRAGTGFNEQFF
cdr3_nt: TGTGCCAGCAGCCGCCGCGCCGGGACGGGGTTTAATGAGCAGTTCTTC

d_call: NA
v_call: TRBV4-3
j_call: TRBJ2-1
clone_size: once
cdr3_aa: CASSQILRQDEQFF
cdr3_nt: TGCGCCAGCAGCCAAATCCTAAGACAGGATGAGCAGTTCTTC

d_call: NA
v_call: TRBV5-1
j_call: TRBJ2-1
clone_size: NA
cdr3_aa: CASSLGRLAIYNEQFF
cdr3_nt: TGCGCCAGCAGCTTGGGTAGGCTAGCGATCTACAATGAGCAGTTCTTC

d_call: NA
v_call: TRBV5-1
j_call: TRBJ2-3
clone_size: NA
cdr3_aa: CASSLGQSTDTQYF
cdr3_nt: TGCGCCAGCAGCTTGGGACAGAGCACAGATACGCAGTATTTT

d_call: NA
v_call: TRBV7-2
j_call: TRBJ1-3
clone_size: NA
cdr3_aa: CASSLVGAAGSTIYF
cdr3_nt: TGTGCCAGCAGCTTAGTAGGGGCAGCTGGAAGCACCATATATTTT

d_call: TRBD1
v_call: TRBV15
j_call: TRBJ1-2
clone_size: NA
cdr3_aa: CATSIGTGDYGYTF
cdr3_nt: TGTGCCACCAGCATCGGGACAGGGGATTATGGCTACACCTTC

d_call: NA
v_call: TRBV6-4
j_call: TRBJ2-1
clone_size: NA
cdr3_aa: CASSPEGPYNEQFF
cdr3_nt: TGTGCCAGCAGCCCCGAGGGCCCCTACAATGAGCAGTTCTTC

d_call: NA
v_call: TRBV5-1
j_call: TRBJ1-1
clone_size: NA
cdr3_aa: CASTPGQGGLKAFF
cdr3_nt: TGCGCCAGCACACCAGGGCAGGGTGGTCTAAAAGCTTTCTTT

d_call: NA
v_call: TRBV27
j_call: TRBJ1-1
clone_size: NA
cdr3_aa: CASSLDVNTEAFF
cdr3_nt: TGTGCCAGCAGTTTAGATGTAAACACTGAAGCTTTCTTT

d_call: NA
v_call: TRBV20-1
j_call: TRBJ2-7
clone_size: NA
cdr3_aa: CSARKGSEQYF
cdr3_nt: TGCAGTGCTAGGAAGGGAAGCGAGCAGTACTTC

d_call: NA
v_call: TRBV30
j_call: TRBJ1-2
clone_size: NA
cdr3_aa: CAWRGVRGHYGYTF
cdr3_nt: TGTGCCTGGAGGGGAGTCAGGGGTCACTATGGCTACACCTTC

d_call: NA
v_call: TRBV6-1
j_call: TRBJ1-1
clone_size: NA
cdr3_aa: CASSERQVTEAFF
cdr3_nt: TGTGCCAGCAGTGAAAGACAGGTCACTGAAGCTTTCTTT

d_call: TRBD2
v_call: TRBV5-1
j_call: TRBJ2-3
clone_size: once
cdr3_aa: CASSSSLSGTGDTQYF
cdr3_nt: TGCGCCAGCAGCTCATCCCTCAGCGGGACGGGAGATACGCAGTATTTT

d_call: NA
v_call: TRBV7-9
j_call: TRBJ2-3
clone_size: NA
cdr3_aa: CASSPLGAQYF
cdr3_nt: TGTGCCAGCAGCCCCCTCGGGGCGCAGTATTTT

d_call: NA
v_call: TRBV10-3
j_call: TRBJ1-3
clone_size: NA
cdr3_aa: CAILRELSGNTIYF
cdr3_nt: TGTGCCATCCTGAGGGAACTCTCTGGAAACACCATATATTTT

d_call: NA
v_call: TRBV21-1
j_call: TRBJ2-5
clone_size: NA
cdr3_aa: CASSGRDRGSSEQYF
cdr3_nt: TGTGCCAGCAGCGGAAGGGACAGGGGTTCCTCGGAGCAGTACTTC

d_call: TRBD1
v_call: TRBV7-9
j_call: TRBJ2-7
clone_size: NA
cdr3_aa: CASSSFQGVRVYEQYF
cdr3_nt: TGTGCCAGCAGCTCCTTCCAGGGGGTAAGAGTTTACGAGCAGTACTTC

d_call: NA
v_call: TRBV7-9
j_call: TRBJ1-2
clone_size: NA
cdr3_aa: CASSRGTYYGYTF
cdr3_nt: TGTGCCAGCAGTCGCGGGACATACTATGGCTACACCTTC

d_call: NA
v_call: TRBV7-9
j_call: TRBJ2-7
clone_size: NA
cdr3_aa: CASSLGSESSYEQYF
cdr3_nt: TGTGCCAGCAGCTTAGGCTCTGAGAGCTCCTACGAGCAGTACTTC

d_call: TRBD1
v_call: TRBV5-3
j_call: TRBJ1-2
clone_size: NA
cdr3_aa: CARSLITGGMTGYTF
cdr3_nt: TGTGCCAGAAGTTTGATTACAGGGGGCATGACTGGCTACACCTTC

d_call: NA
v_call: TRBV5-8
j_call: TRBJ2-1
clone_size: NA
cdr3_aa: CASSLGEPYNEQFF
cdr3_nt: TGTGCCAGCAGCTTAGGAGAACCCTACAATGAGCAGTTCTTC

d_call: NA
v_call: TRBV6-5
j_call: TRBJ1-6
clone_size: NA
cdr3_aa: CASSYSSGHQGSHF
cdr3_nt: TGTGCCAGCAGTTACTCGTCGGGGCACCAGGGGAGCCACTTT

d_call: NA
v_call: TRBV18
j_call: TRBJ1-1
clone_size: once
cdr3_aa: CASSQGRSNTEAFF
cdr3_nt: TGTGCCAGCTCACAAGGACGGTCTAACACTGAAGCTTTCTTT

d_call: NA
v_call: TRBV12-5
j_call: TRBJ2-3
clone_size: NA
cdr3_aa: CASGLGQASTDTQYF
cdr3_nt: TGTGCTAGTGGTTTGGGACAGGCGAGCACAGATACGCAGTATTTT

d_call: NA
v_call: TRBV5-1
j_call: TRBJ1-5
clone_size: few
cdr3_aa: CASSSGSGDQPQHF
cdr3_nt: TGCGCCAGCAGTTCGGGCTCGGGGGATCAGCCCCAGCATTTT

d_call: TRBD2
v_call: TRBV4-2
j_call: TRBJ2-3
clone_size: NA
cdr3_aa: CASSLGLAGEDTQYF
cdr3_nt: TGTGCCAGCAGCCTCGGACTAGCGGGGGAAGATACGCAGTATTTT

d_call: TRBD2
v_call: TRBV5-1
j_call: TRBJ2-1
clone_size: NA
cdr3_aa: CASSLRLAGTYNEQFF
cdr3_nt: TGCGCCAGCAGCTTGAGGCTAGCGGGGACCTACAATGAGCAGTTCTTC

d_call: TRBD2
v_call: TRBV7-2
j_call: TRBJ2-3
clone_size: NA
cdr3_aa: CASRYGLAADTQYF
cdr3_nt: TGTGCCAGCAGATACGGACTAGCGGCAGATACGCAGTATTTT

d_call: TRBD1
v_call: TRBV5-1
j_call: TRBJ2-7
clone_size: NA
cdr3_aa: CASSTPQGIDEQYF
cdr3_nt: TGCGCCAGCAGCACGCCACAGGGGATCGACGAGCAGTACTTC